The sequence of this T cell receptor beta chain was determined in a study of persistence of HIV-infected CD4 T cells (dated by TCRdb to 2019 to 2021). Turning to the overall study: The study isolated CMV- and HIV-1 Gag-responding CD4+ T cells from ART-treated individuals to examine antigen-driven clonal expansion of HIV-1-infected cells. TCRbeta sequencing assessed the clonality of all cells in each sorted population, while proviral sequencing assessed the clonality of infected cells. For the TCR cluster analysis across participants, 8 or 9 participants were included for CMV and over 5 participants for Gag. Peripheral blood samples of up to about 200 mL were obtained at multiple time points, with the exception of two participants, for whom leukapheresis was performed at a single time point. The median time the participants had spent on suppressive ART was over 7 years.

The germline V gene specifies ENHRY as CDR1 and SYGVKD as CDR2. V loses 6 bases of germline sequence and J loses 0 bases, and the interval between the two ends is 13 bases. From cysteine to phenylalanine, the CDR3 is 15 amino acids long. Only the CDR3 DNA is retained, 45 bases long and in frame from the first base. The treatment or condition label here, explained by the study, means: suppressive antiretroviral therapy. Cells were stimulated with lysates of CMV-infected fibroblasts at 9.5 to 10 ug/mL. Memory CD4+ T cells that did not respond, being CD40L-negative, CD69-negative and CD45RO-high, were sorted as memory populations depleted of antigen-responding cells. Participants were HIV-1-infected adults who started suppressive ART during chronic infection. For at least 4 years, the participants' plasma HIV-1 RNA had been undetectable, below 50 copies/mL. To be included, a participant needed positive CMV serology and a CD4+ T cell count above 400 cells/uL. Before stimulation, PBMCs were isolated using density centrifugation and then depleted of CD8+ T cells. For around 18 hours, the CD8-depleted PBMCs were stimulated with anti-CD28/CD49d costimulation, a CD40-blocking antibody, and enfuvirtide to prevent new infections. Cell sorting was performed on a Beckman Coulter MoFlo Legacy or XDP sorter, and dead cells were excluded with propidium iodide. The QIAamp DNA Mini Kit was used for genomic DNA extraction from samples above one million cells, and the Quick-DNA Microprep Kit was used otherwise.

The immunoSEQ hsTCRB assay version 4 in survey mode was used to sequence TCRbeta repertoires from genomic DNA. Genomic DNA was diluted to 8 to 10 ng/uL, using up to roughly 1 ug per sample for TCRbeta sequencing. The original pipeline was this. TCRbeta data were analyzed in ImmunoSeq Analyzer 3.0, with diversity computed on productive nucleotide rearrangements. The improved Chao index was used to estimate lower-bound TCR diversity, and the Gini coefficient was used to estimate clonality using the Immunarch R package. Different nucleotide rearrangements encoding the same CDR3beta amino acid sequence were treated as distinct clonotypes. Differential abundance analysis found TCRbeta sequences that were significantly enriched in antigen-responding cells compared with anti-CD3/anti-CD28-activated cells. GLIPH2 clustered TCRs by predicted peptide-MHC specificity, both within individual participants and across merged participant data sets. TCRdb limited this immuneACCESS table to in-frame rearrangements with V and J called. A share of clones is missing; checked studies link under half to unresolved V genes, and the rest is unexplained. V, J and clone size were drawn from that table, and D and trimming were deduced from the DNA. Present in this sample are fewer than 40,000 clones, around four fifths of which were seen just once. Jointly, the top ten make up over 0.7% of the sample.

The paper's findings and limits, for the study overall: Enrichment of degenerate expanded CDR3beta sequences was found in antigen-responding cells, suggesting convergent selection of CD4+ responses to CMV and Gag. Few individuals were included in the study, and only a limited range of antigens was tested. TCR oligoclonality correlated with proviral oligoclonality within the same sorted populations. TCRbeta richness in CMV- and Gag-responding cells was significantly lower than in anti-CD3/anti-CD28-responding cells; CMV-responding cells had higher oligoclonality than CD3/CD28-stimulated and Gag-responding cells. Bulk TCR analyses could not be limited to the rare CMV-responding cells that actually contained HIV-1 proviruses.

About this clone itself: Its binding antigen is unknown. No base quality information exists; no much larger clone differs at one position.

Recombination linked TRBV10-3 to TRBJ2-3; the D region may be TRBD1 or TRBD2, each matching 5 bases equally. The sequence came from an adult man with HIV who was CMV-seropositive. The source was CD4+ T cells sorted from PBMCs after 18-hour stimulation, collected from a patient who received antiretroviral therapy. The sample's cell subset or site label is to be understood as: CD40L-CD69- CD45RO-high memory CD4 T cells not responding to CMV lysate. The CDR3 protein: CAISGYGGSTDTQYF. Read as DNA, the sequence is TGTGCCATCAGCGGTTATGGGGGTAGCACAGATACGCAGTATTTT.